This T cell receptor beta chain is drawn from a study of blood T cell repertoires in COVID-19. Overall study context: From the United States, Italy and Spain came samples of acute and convalescent COVID-19. PBMCs, B-cell-depleted T cells, or T cells provided the cDNA or gDNA that made up the material.

The germline V and J ends were trimmed by 3 bases and 2 bases, with 8 bases remaining between them. The CDR3 spans 14 residues. The germline V gene encodes CDR1 KGHDR and CDR2 SFDVKD. As handled by the study authors: Nucleated cell counts were estimated from reference gene primer amplification. Method: immunoSEQ multiplex PCR; TCRdb's copy keeps in-frame clones and lacks some. For V, J and clone size, that table is used; D and trimming come from the DNA. This table holds about 80,000 clones, about 90% found once. The source material was peripheral blood. The origin of this receptor is a woman older than 75 with active or convalescent COVID-19. The chain couples TRBV24-1 to TRBJ2-3; D not resolved. CDR3 nucleotide sequence: TGTGCCACCAGTGATATTCAGGTCACAGATACGCAGTATTTT. Translated: CATSDIQVTDTQYF.